This T cell receptor beta chain emerged from a study of blood T cell repertoires in COVID-19. Study-wide context: COVID-19 samples from acute and convalescent phases originated in the United States, Italy and Spain.

In the authors' methods: Nucleated cell number was recorded as an estimate derived from reference gene primer amplification. The method was immunoSEQ multiplex PCR; TCRdb's version includes in-frame clones alone and lacks a portion of them. V, J and clone size are those of that table, while D and trimming were read from the DNA. The table has around 50,000 clones, 86% seen once. The specimen was peripheral blood. This TCR was sampled from a woman of 80 years or more with acute or convalescent COVID-19.

The CDR3 is CASRLNLEKETQYF. CDR3 sequence (DNA): TGTGCCAGCCGACTTAATCTAGAGAAAGAGACCCAGTACTTC. The genes are TRBV6-5 and TRBJ2-5; D uncertain. CDR1 is MNHEY and CDR2 is SVGAGI in the germline V gene. Trimming left V 8 bases short and J 3 bases short, with 16 bases between. This CDR3 contains 14 residues.